One and the same sample provided the 14 T cell receptor beta chains below, sequenced in a study of response to subunit inactivated influenza vaccine. TCRdb recomputed calls from the RT-PCR reads with MiXCR, one row per CDR3 protein. The profile shows a few hundred thousand distinct CDR3 sequences, around a fifth of them singletons. This material consisted of PBMCs from blood, taken approximately 20 months after vaccination. The source is a man aged 50-75 years who received an inactivated influenza vaccine.

This clonotype has more than one count but fewer than ten. This chain uses TRBV9 with TRBJ1-1, with D unclear. CDR1 SGDLS and CDR2 YYNGEE come from the germline V gene. Trimming took 0 bases from V and 4 from J, leaving 13 bases between them. The CDR3 runs 15 residues. The CDR3 DNA sequence: TGTGCCAGCAGCGTAGACGGAACCTTGACCACTGAAGCTTTCTTT. Protein sequence: CASSVDGTLTTEAFF.

This clonotype was detected only a few times. The rearrangement links TRBV28 to TRBJ2-7; D possibly uses TRBD1 or TRBD2 (5 bases each). Germline CDR1 is MDHEN and CDR2 is SYDVKM. The CDR3 runs to 11 residues. V was clipped by 8 bases and J by 0 bases, with 5 bases between them. This chain's CDR3 is CASGTSYEQYF. The CDR3, as DNA: TGTGCCAGCGGGACCTCCTACGAGCAGTACTTC.

This chain connects TRBV4-3 to TRBJ1-1, with 9 bases fitting TRBD1. Trimming cost V 1 base and J 1 base; bases outside gene matches: 1. This CDR3 has 15 amino acids. Germline CDR1 reads LGHNA; CDR2 reads YSLEER. The CDR3 reads CASSQGDRENTEAFF. In DNA form, the CDR3 reads TGCGCCAGCAGCCAAGGGGACAGGGAGAACACTGAAGCTTTCTTT.

This clonotype showed up just a few times. This rearrangement joins TRBV4-3 to TRBJ2-3; a weak D match, TRBD2 (6 bases). V was pared by 0 bases and J by 7 bases, with 14 bases between. CDR1 is LGHNA and CDR2 is YSLEER in the germline V gene. This CDR3 is 15 amino acids long. The CDR3 DNA follows: TGCGCCAGCAGCCAAGAGAAGGACTATGAAAATACGCAGTATTTT. Protein: CASSQEKDYENTQYF.

The table lists this clonotype with many counts. The chain employs TRBV6-5 and TRBJ1-6; the D gene is possibly TRBD1 (5 bases). There are 16 residues in the CDR3. V lost 0 bases and J lost 7, with 13 bases in between. Germline V gives CDR1 MNHEY, CDR2 SVGAGI. The CDR3 DNA reads as TGTGCCAGCAGTTACTCGTACGGACAAGGGAATTCACCCCTCCACTTT. This encodes CASSYSYGQGNSPLHF.

This clonotype has just a few counts. The V and J genes are TRBV6-2 or TRBV6-3 and TRBJ2-7; perhaps TRBD2 as D (5 bases). Germline CDR1 reads MNHEY; CDR2 reads SVGEGT. CDR3 size: 14 residues. With 7 bases removed from V and 3 bases from J, the gap between germline ends came to 16 bases. The CDR3 DNA reads as TGTGCCAGCATTTTGATGATAACTAGCTACGAGCAGTACTTC. Protein sequence: CASILMITSYEQYF.

The gene calls are TRBV10-3 and TRBJ2-5; TRBD2 agrees at 10 bases. The CDR3 loop spans 14 amino acids. The V gene end was trimmed by 6 bases and the J gene end by 4 bases; junction bases not matched to a gene: 5. The germline gives CDR1 ENHRY, CDR2 SYGVKD. The CDR3 spells CAISSGGAGETQYF. The CDR3 DNA reads as TGTGCCATCAGCAGCGGGGGGGCCGGAGAGACCCAGTACTTC.

At least ten counts were recorded for this clonotype. The chain is built from TRBV7-9 and TRBJ1-1, with D unresolved. The V gene's germline CDR1 is SEHNR and CDR2 FQNEAQ (reference sequence). The length of the CDR3 is 12 residues. V lost 6 bases, J lost 4 bases, and 9 bases lay in between. This CDR3 reads CASSYSGTEAFF. In DNA, the CDR3 is TGTGCCAGCAGTTACTCGGGCACTGAAGCTTTCTTT.

This clonotype was counted only a few times. The rearrangement links TRBV5-1 to TRBJ1-1; no reliable D call. Trimming cost V 3 bases and J 2 bases, with 11 bases left between them. Germline V gene lookup returns CDR1 SGHRS and CDR2 YFSETQ. The CDR3 is 14 amino acids. The DNA for the CDR3 is TGCGCCAGCAGCTCAGATGGGGTTAACACTGAAGCTTTCTTT. The encoded protein is CASSSDGVNTEAFF.

This clonotype turned up a few times. V and J are TRBV3-1 and TRBJ1-2; 7 bases align to TRBD1. The CDR3 consists of 15 residues. From germline, CDR1 is LGHDT and CDR2 YNNKEL (reference sequence). J was trimmed by 4 bases and V by 0 bases; bases with no gene match: 5. Here the CDR3 DNA reads TGTGCCAGCAGCCAAGATGTAGGGGGCCTCTATGGCTACACCTTC. This codes for CASSQDVGGLYGYTF.

The genes are TRBV29-1 and TRBJ2-4, with D tentatively TRBD2 (5 bases). Between the trimmed V and J ends, which lost 3 bases and 0 bases, there was a span of 12 bases. This CDR3 has 15 amino acids. Germline values: CDR1 SQVTM, CDR2 ANQGSEA. CDR3 DNA: TGCAGCGTTGACTCGGACGGGATAGCCAAAAACATTCAGTACTTC. Protein: CSVDSDGIAKNIQYF.

This CDR3 is CSASPRTGRGIGELFF. The CDR3 region has the DNA TGCAGTGCTAGTCCTAGGACAGGGAGAGGAATCGGGGAGCTGTTTTTT. This rearrangement joins TRBV20-1 to TRBJ2-2; 8 positions agree with TRBD1. V gave up 3 bases and J gave up 7 bases; unmatched junction bases: 13. The CDR3 spans 16 residues. From germline, CDR1 is DFQATT and CDR2 SNEGSKA (reference sequence).

This clonotype has at least ten counts. This rearrangement joins TRBV20-1 to TRBJ1-1; 8 bases are a match to TRBD1. There are 13 residues in the CDR3. Trimming cost V 7 bases and J 0 bases; bases outside gene matches: 4. CDR1 is DFQATT, CDR2 SNEGSKA, per germline (reference sequence). CDR3 amino acids: CSGRTGMNTEAFF. The DNA for the CDR3 is TGCAGTGGCCGGACAGGGATGAACACTGAAGCTTTCTTT.

In this sample, this clonotype turned up a few times. The chain couples TRBV18 to TRBJ2-2; D remains ambiguous. The CDR3 covers 13 residues. Germline CDR1 is KGHSH and CDR2 is LQKENI. V lost 8 bases and J lost 1, with 8 bases in between. The CDR3 region is CASLPGNTGELFF. DNA for the CDR3: TGTGCCAGCCTCCCAGGGAACACCGGGGAGCTGTTTTTT.